This TCR beta chain originates from a study of shared clonotypes between healthy human individuals. The V and J ends lost 6 bases and 4 bases respectively, with 14 bases between them. Germline V gene sequence: CDR1 SGHAT, CDR2 FQNNGV. The CDR3 totals 14 residues. Per the authors' pipeline: Quality scores were absent from the junction-only immunoSEQ sequences, so filtering differed. Measured with immunoSEQ multiplex PCR; TCRdb has only the in-frame clones, and not every one. V, J and clone size are taken as reported in that table, and D and trimming were inferred from the DNA itself. The sample yields roughly 1,000,000 clones, around three quarters seen once. Splitting of CD4+ cells produced CD45RA+ naive and CD45RA-negative memory subsets.

The sequenced sample was memory CD4+ T cells from PBMCs. Specified subset: CD45RA-negative fraction. This sequence originates from a man between 18 and 29 years old in good health. Some clones in this sample may be carry-over from other donors' samples. The chain couples TRBV11-2 to TRBJ2-3; D could derive from TRBD1 or TRBD2 (5 bases each). In nucleotides, the CDR3 is TGTGCCAGCAGTAGGGACCCAATCCCAGATACGCAGTATTTT. It is translated as CASSRDPIPDTQYF.